The rows below give T cell receptor beta chains drawn from one sample of a study of neurological immune-mediated disorders. TCRdb redid the calling of the 5' RACE reads with MiXCR, one entry per CDR3 protein. The sample gives under 40,000 distinct CDR3 sequences, about 14% of which show up once; approximately 30% is in the top ten. The material sequenced was PBMCs. These receptors were taken from a woman aged 45-59 years with HTLV-1-associated myelopathy (HAM/TSP). The CDR3 runs from the conserved cysteine through the conserved F or W. The D gene is left open where the match is weak. Size tells how often a clone was seen (once, few, many) or the class of an expanded clone, and some rows leave it out.

TRBJ2-5 TRBD1 many TRBV2 CASSERTGALNF TGTGCCAGCAGTGAGAGGACAGGGGCCCTGAACTTC
TRBJ1-4 TRBD1 many TRBV29-1 CSVEGQEKLFF TGCAGCGTTGAGGGACAGGAAAAACTGTTTTTT
TRBJ2-5 - many TRBV20-1 CSARQVREETQYF TGCAGTGCAAGACAGGTTCGTGAAGAGACCCAGTACTTC
TRBJ1-1 - many TRBV12-3/TRBV12-4 CASSSLTVNTEAFF TGTGCCAGCAGTTCCCTGACGGTGAACACTGAAGCTTTCTTT
TRBJ1-4 - many TRBV10-3 CAIRAQGTNEKLFF TGTGCCATCAGGGCACAGGGTACAAATGAAAAACTGTTTTTT
TRBJ1-4 - many TRBV4-3 CASSQEGRVFEKLFF TGCGCCAGCAGCCAAGAAGGCAGGGTATTTGAAAAACTGTTTTTT
TRBJ1-2 TRBD1 many TRBV20-1 CSAAGTGERGYTF TGCAGTGCAGCCGGGACAGGGGAGAGGGGCTACACCTTC
TRBJ2-6 - many TRBV3-1 CASSQAGANVLTF TGTGCCAGCAGCCAAGCTGGGGCCAACGTCCTGACTTTC
TRBJ2-3 TRBD2 many TRBV15 CATSRSRGADTQYF TGTGCCACCAGCAGATCCCGGGGGGCAGATACGCAGTATTTT
TRBJ2-5 - many TRBV10-3 CAISESGPLETQYF TGTGCCATCAGTGAGTCCGGCCCGTTGGAGACCCAGTACTTC
TRBJ2-7 TRBD2 many TRBV7-2 CASSGLAGAEGGEQYF TGTGCCAGCAGCGGACTAGCGGGCGCCGAAGGAGGCGAGCAGTACTTC
TRBJ1-1 - many TRBV4-3 CASSQSPGTDSEAFF TGCGCCAGCAGCCAATCCCCCGGGACGGACTCTGAAGCTTTCTTT
TRBJ2-2 - many TRBV7-3 CASSLDGPNTGELFF TGTGCCAGCAGTCTCGACGGACCGAACACCGGGGAGCTGTTTTTT
TRBJ1-5 TRBD1 many TRBV27 CASSLTGLDVQPQHF TGTGCCAGCAGTTTGACAGGGCTTGATGTACAGCCCCAGCATTTT
TRBJ1-2 - - TRBV9 CASSPHSGRLIYGYTF TGTGCCAGCAGCCCACATTCCGGACGACTGATCTATGGCTACACCTTC
TRBJ2-5 - - TRBV9 CASSVDSSFYICSAGGGVETQYF -
TRBJ1-1 - - TRBV16 CASSPSVRNTEAFF TGTGCCAGCAGCCCATCGGTGAGGAACACTGAAGCTTTCTTT
TRBJ2-3 TRBD2 - TRBV5-1 CASRPGTSGETDTQYF TGCGCCAGCAGGCCCGGGACTAGCGGGGAGACAGATACGCAGTATTTT
TRBJ2-1 TRBD2 - TRBV3-1 CATAGDFPWNEQFF TGTGCTACAGCGGGGGACTTCCCCTGGAATGAGCAGTTCTTC
TRBJ1-1 - many TRBV10-3 CAMRGGSGTEAFF TGTGCCATGCGGGGGGGATCGGGCACTGAAGCTTTCTTT
TRBJ1-3 TRBD1 many TRBV5-1 CASSSWTGSGNTIYF TGCGCCAGCAGCTCGTGGACAGGGTCTGGAAACACCATATATTTT
TRBJ2-2 - few TRBV15 CATSRDGVRGLFF TGTGCCACCAGCAGAGATGGGGTTAGGGGGCTGTTTTTT
TRBJ1-1 - many TRBV15 CATSWGRLNTEAFF TGTGCCACCAGCTGGGGACGTTTGAACACTGAAGCTTTCTTT
TRBJ2-3 TRBD2 many TRBV7-9 CASSPGTSGTDTQYF TGTGCCAGCAGCCCCGGGACTAGCGGCACAGATACGCAGTATTTT
TRBJ2-7 TRBD1 many TRBV6-5 CTSSSDRGHEQYF TGTACCAGCAGTTCCGACAGGGGCCACGAGCAGTACTTC
TRBJ2-2 - - TRBV6-2/TRBV6-3 CASSLASTRDLFF TGTGCCAGCAGTTTAGCCAGCACCCGGGATCTGTTTTTT
TRBJ2-5 - many TRBV5-6 CASSLLSVGTQYF TGTGCCAGCAGCTTGCTCAGCGTAGGGACCCAGTACTTC